This is a list of T cell receptor beta chains from one sample in a study of metastatic and nonmetastatic thyroid tumors. TCRdb recomputed clones from the PCR reads via MiXCR. Here the sample spans fewer than 15,000 clones, approximately 30% being singletons. The specimen sequenced was tumor tissue. Every receptor here comes from a female donor with papillary thyroid cancer or a benign thyroid nodule (not recorded which). Some clones in this sample may be carry-over from other donors' samples. CDR3s include the opening cysteine and the closing phenylalanine or tryptophan. The order of the fields is V gene, J gene, CDR3 protein.

v_call: TRBV18; j_call: TRBJ2-7; cdr3_aa: CASSPRDDLYEQYF
v_call: TRBV20-1; j_call: TRBJ2-7; cdr3_aa: CSALTSGGSYEQYF
v_call: TRBV20-1; j_call: TRBJ1-2; cdr3_aa: CSARDVEKGNYGYTF
v_call: TRBV29-1; j_call: TRBJ2-1; cdr3_aa: CSTGGVSNEQFF
v_call: TRBV5-5; j_call: TRBJ2-7; cdr3_aa: CASSDDSTYEQYF
v_call: TRBV5-1; j_call: TRBJ2-7; cdr3_aa: CASSLAGGWDRVNEQYF
v_call: TRBV28; j_call: TRBJ1-5; cdr3_aa: CASSTGLHQHF
v_call: TRBV9; j_call: TRBJ2-3; cdr3_aa: CASSVATGGTDTQYF
v_call: TRBV4-2; j_call: TRBJ2-2; cdr3_aa: CASSHATTGELFF
v_call: TRBV20-1; j_call: TRBJ2-7; cdr3_aa: CSASSGRRLVAEQYF
v_call: TRBV10-2; j_call: TRBJ1-2; cdr3_aa: CATARDSYGYTF
v_call: TRBV11-1; j_call: TRBJ1-5; cdr3_aa: CASSVGTGHNQPQHF
v_call: TRBV7-2; j_call: TRBJ1-5; cdr3_aa: CASSPGATGNQPQHF
v_call: TRBV6-5; j_call: TRBJ1-6; cdr3_aa: CASTGTGLYKEPNSPLHF
v_call: TRBV6-2/TRBV6-3; j_call: TRBJ2-1; cdr3_aa: CASSYPSGRLNEQFF
v_call: TRBV6-1; j_call: TRBJ1-4; cdr3_aa: CASSGGYGKLFF
v_call: TRBV30; j_call: TRBJ2-2; cdr3_aa: CAWSVGSGRASGELFF
v_call: TRBV7-2; j_call: TRBJ2-1; cdr3_aa: CASSFTPTGEQFF